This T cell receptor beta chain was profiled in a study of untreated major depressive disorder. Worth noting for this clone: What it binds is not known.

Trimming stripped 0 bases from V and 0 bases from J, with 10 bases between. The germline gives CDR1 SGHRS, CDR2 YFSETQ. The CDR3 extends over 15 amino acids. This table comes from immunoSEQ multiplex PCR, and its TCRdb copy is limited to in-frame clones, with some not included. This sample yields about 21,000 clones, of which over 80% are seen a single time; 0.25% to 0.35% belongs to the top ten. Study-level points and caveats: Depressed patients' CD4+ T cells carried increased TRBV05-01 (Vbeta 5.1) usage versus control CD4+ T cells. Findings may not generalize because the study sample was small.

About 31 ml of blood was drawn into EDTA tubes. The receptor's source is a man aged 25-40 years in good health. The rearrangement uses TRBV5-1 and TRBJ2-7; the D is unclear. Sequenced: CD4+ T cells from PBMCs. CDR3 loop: CASSLGPPSSYEQYF. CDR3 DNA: TGCGCCAGCAGCTTGGGACCGCCGAGCTCCTACGAGCAGTACTTC. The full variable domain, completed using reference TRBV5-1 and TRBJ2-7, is KAGVTQTPRYLIKTRGQQVTLSCSPISGHRSVSWYQQTPGQGLQFLFEYFSETQRNKGNFPGRFSGRQFSNSRSEMNVSTLELGDSALYLCASSLGPPSSYEQYFGPGTRLTVT.